The clone carrying this T cell receptor beta chain was observed a few times. The data were obtained in a study of patients and donors after allogeneic stem cell transplantation. Each CDR3 protein is one row after TCRdb ran MiXCR on the RT-PCR reads. The sample consists of 150,000 to 200,000 distinct CDR3 sequences, about a quarter of them appearing once. Germline V lookup: CDR1 SGHRS, CDR2 YFSETQ. This CDR3 region has 15 residues. Between the trimmed V and J ends, which lost 0 bases and 0 bases, there was a span of 10 bases. This chain joins TRBV5-1 and TRBJ2-7; D remains unclear. The sequence came from a human donor who was either an allogeneic HSCT recipient or a stem cell or donor lymphocyte infusion donor (not recorded which). It is not recorded whose cells these are; they may come from a transplant donor. Sequenced material: blood, either unsorted or a sorted T cell fraction (not recorded which). This CDR3 reads CASSLVLESSYEQYF. CDR3 sequence (DNA): TGCGCCAGCAGCTTGGTGCTGGAGAGCTCCTACGAGCAGTACTTC.